The clone carrying this T cell receptor beta chain is deemed medium-sized (0.01 to 0.1%). Peripheral blood genomic DNA, not sorted cells or RNA, was the template. Germline CDR1 reads SGHTA; CDR2 reads FQGNSA. The CDR3 spans 16 residues. The V segment lost 0 bases and the J segment 2 bases; nucleotides outside the gene matches: 5. The data are from a study of T cell repertoires in aging, cancer and after chemotherapy. TRB rearrangements spanning V, D and J were amplified using mixed TRB-A/B primers. TCRdb re-called the multiplex PCR reads with MiXCR, one entry per CDR3 protein. The table lists approximately 2,500 distinct CDR3 sequences, under 30% of them singletons.

The TCR originated in a human donor in good health. The material sequenced was blood. The chain joins TRBV7-2 to TRBJ2-7; 9 nucleotides align to TRBD1. The CDR3 loop reads CASSLAQGASTYEQYF. Written as DNA, the CDR3 is TGTGCCAGCAGCTTAGCACAGGGGGCGTCCACCTACGAGCAGTACTTC.